Below are 9 T cell receptor beta chains sequenced from a single sample in a study of post-analysis software for immune sequencing data (dated by TCRdb to between 2015 and 2016). Study-level results and caveats: Roughly 5 TRBV segments, including TRBV5-6, TRBV5-1 and TRBV20-1, were significantly more frequent in patients than controls.

Their recognized antigens are unknown. The library was generated by PCR. The sequencing machine was an Illumina HiSeq 2500. To reduce PCR and sequencing biases, unique molecular identifiers were incorporated into the TCR beta cDNA libraries. TCRdb reprocessing: public reads trimmed at Q25 with fastp, clones called with MiXCR, in-frame beta chains kept. Each record represents a unique CDR3 protein, reported with the most common genes and DNA among its rows. Present in this sample are 700,000 to 900,000 distinct CDR3 sequences, 46% of which were seen just once. Together, the top ten hold roughly 4.4% of the sample. The sequenced sample was blood. The receptors were sampled from a girl aged 5-17 years with multiple sclerosis.

The chain joins TRBV28 to TRBJ2-2, with no clear D. This CDR3 contains 19 residues. Germline lookup yields CDR1 MDHEN and CDR2 SYDVKM. V was pared by 2 bases and J by 0 bases, with 19 bases between. The CDR3 is CASSLLPPGFGTNTGELFF. The CDR3, as DNA: TGTGCCAGCAGTTTACTCCCCCCTGGTTTTGGAACGAACACCGGGGAGCTGTTTTTT.

This clonotype was recorded only once. A junction boundary mismatches the germline segment, possibly from a read error. The chain uses TRBV6-1 and TRBJ1-5; D unresolved. Germline CDR1 MNHNS, CDR2 SASEGT. The CDR3 is made up of 17 amino acids. CDR3 protein: CASSERQPVLYPQPQHF. The CDR3 bases are TGCGCCAGCAGTGAGAGACAACCCGTACTCTATCCACAGCCCCAGCATTTT.

This clonotype was observed a few times. This chain links TRBV4-1 with TRBJ2-7; a weak D match, TRBD2 (6 bases). The CDR3 sequence is 16 residues long. The ends were cut back, 4 bases at V and 2 bases at J, with 18 bases in the middle. In germline, CDR1 is MGHRA, CDR2 YSYEKL. CDR3 sequence reads: CASSLLPRDLAYEQYF. The CDR3 DNA is TGCGCCAGCAGCCTTCTCCCCCGGGACTTAGCCTACGAGCAGTACTTC.

The rearrangement links TRBV6-6 to TRBJ1-1, with D tentatively TRBD1 (5 bases). Germline-derived CDR1 and CDR2 are MNHNY and SVGAGI (reference sequence). Trimming left V 7 bases short and J 7 bases short, with 19 bases between. The CDR3 covers 14 residues. The CDR3 DNA reads as TGTGCCAGCAACTTGGGACTCCTAAAGGGTGAAGCTTTCTTT. Protein product: CASNLGLLKGEAFF.

The gene calls are TRBV7-9 and TRBJ1-2, with D perhaps TRBD1 (6 bases). In germline, CDR1 is SEHNR, CDR2 FQNEAQ (reference sequence). V gave up 1 base and J gave up 1 base, with 16 bases separating them. The CDR3 consists of 17 residues. CDR3 sequence: CASSLVRQAAINYGYTF. CDR3 DNA sequence: TGTGCCAGCAGCTTAGTAAGACAGGCCGCGATTAACTATGGCTACACCTTC.

This rearrangement joins TRBV5-1 to TRBJ2-1; D call uncertain. V lost 0 bases and J lost 4, with 11 bases in between. CDR1 and CDR2 (germline): SGHRS, YFSETQ. This CDR3 spans 15 amino acids. The CDR3 coding sequence is TGCGCCAGCAGCTTGGACCCCTCTAGTTACAATGAGCAGTTCTTC. Translated, it gives CASSLDPSSYNEQFF.

This clonotype was seen a single time. The chain couples TRBV11-2 to TRBJ2-7; D could derive from TRBD1 or TRBD2 (5 bases each). V was shortened by 2 bases and J by 5 bases, with 13 bases between the two germline ends. The CDR3 is 14 residues long. The germline V gene encodes CDR1 SGHAT and CDR2 FQNNGV. For the CDR3, the DNA is TGTGCCAGCAGCTTATTCTGGGACGGGAACGAGCAGTACTTC. This gives the protein CASSLFWDGNEQYF.

This chain connects TRBV6-5 to TRBJ1-1; possibly TRBD1 for D (5 bases). The CDR3 has 12 amino acids. From germline, CDR1 is MNHEY and CDR2 SVGAGI. V gave up 2 bases and J gave up 11 bases, with 12 bases separating them. CDR3 DNA: TGTGCCAGCAGTTACCCGGGGGGTGGGGCTTTCTTT. It translates to CASSYPGGGAFF.

This clonotype was counted ten times or more. The chain combines TRBV11-2 with TRBJ2-5; D is unclear. In germline, CDR1 is SGHAT, CDR2 FQNNGV. Trimming removed 2 bases at V and 2 bases at J, with 9 bases between. The CDR3 contains 14 residues. CDR3 nucleotide sequence: TGTGCCAGCAGCTTAAACGGACCGCAAGAGACCCAGTACTTC. Residues: CASSLNGPQETQYF.